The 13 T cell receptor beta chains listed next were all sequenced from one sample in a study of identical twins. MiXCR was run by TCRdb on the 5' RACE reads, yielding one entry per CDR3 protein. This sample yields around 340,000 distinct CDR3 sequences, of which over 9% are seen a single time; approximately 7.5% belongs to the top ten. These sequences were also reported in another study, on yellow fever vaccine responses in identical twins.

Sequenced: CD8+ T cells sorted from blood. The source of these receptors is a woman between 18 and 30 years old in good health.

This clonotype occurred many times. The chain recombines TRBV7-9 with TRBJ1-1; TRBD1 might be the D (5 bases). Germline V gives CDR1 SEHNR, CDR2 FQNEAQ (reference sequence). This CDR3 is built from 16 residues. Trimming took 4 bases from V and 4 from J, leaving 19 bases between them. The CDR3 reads CASSSTVYGAFTEAFF. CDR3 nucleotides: TGTGCCAGCAGCTCCACAGTTTACGGGGCTTTCACTGAAGCTTTCTTT.

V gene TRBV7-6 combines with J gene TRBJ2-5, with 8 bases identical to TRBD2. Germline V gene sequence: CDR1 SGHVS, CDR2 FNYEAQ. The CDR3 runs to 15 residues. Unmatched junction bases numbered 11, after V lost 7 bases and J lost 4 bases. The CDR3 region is CASTPTRAGGETQYF. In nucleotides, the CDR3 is TGTGCCAGCACCCCGACCAGGGCGGGGGGAGAGACCCAGTACTTC.

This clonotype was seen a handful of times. CDR3 sequence: CASSRPAGGTGANVLTF. As DNA, the CDR3 is TGTGCCAGCAGCCGCCCAGCGGGAGGGACCGGGGCCAACGTCCTGACTTTC. The gene calls are TRBV3-1 and TRBJ2-6, with 10 bases matching TRBD2. This CDR3 contains 17 residues. Germline V lookup: CDR1 LGHDT, CDR2 YNNKEL (reference sequence). With V trimmed by 4 bases and J by 4 bases, 7 bases remained unmatched.

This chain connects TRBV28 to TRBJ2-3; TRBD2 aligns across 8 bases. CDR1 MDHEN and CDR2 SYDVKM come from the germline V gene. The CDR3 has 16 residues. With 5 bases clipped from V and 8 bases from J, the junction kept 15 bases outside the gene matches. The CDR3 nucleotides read TGTGCCAGCAGTCCACCCAGCGGGGGCACTTTTGTTACGCAGTATTTT. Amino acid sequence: CASSPPSGGTFVTQYF.

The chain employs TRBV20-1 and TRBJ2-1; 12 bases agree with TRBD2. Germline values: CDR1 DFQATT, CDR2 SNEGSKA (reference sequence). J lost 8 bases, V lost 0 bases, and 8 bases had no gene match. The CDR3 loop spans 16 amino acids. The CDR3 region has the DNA TGCAGTGCTAGAGATCCCCAGACTAGCGGGAGTTATGAGCAGTTCTTC. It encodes CSARDPQTSGSYEQFF.

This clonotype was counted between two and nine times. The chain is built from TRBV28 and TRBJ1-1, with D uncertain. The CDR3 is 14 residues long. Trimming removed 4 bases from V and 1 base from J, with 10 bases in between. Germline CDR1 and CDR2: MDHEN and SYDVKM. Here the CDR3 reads CASSSGEGNTEAFF. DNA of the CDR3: TGTGCCAGCAGTTCGGGCGAGGGGAACACTGAAGCTTTCTTT.

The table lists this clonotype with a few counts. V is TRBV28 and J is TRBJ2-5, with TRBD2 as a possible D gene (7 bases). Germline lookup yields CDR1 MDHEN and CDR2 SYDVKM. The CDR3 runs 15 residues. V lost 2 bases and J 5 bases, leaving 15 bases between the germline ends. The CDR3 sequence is CASSLEGGVRETQYF. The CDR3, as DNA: TGTGCCAGCAGTTTAGAGGGGGGGGTCAGGGAGACCCAGTACTTC. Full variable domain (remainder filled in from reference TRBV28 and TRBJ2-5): DVKVTQSSRYLVKRTGEKVFLECVQDMDHENMFWYRQDPGLGLRLIYFSYDVKMKEKGDIPEGYSVSREKKERFSLILESASTNQTSMYLCASSLEGGVRETQYFGPGTRLLVL.

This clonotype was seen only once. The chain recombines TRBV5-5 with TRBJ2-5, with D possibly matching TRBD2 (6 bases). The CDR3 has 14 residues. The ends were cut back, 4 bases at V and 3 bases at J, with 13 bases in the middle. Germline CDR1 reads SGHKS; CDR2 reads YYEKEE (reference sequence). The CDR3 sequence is CASSQPGGKETQYF. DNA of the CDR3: TGTGCCAGCAGCCAACCGGGCGGGAAAGAGACCCAGTACTTC.

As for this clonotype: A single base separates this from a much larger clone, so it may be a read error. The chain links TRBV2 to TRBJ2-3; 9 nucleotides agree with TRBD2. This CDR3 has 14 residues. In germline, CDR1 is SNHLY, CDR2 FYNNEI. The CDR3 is CASSFSGSTDTLYF. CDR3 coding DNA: TGTGCCAGCAGTTTTAGCGGGAGTACAGATACGCTGTATTTT.

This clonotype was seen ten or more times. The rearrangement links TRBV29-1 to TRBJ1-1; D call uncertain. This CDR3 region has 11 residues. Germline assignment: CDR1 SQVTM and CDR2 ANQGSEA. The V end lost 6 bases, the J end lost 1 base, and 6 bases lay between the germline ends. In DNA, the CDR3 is TGCAGCGTCCTAGGGAACACTGAAGCTTTCTTT. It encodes CSVLGNTEAFF.

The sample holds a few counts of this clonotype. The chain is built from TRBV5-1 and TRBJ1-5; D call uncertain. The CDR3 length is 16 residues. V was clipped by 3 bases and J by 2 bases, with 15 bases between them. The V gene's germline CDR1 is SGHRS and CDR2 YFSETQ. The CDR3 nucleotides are TGCGCCAGCAGCTCGCAAGCCCAGGACGGCAATCAGCCCCAGCATTTT. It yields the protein CASSSQAQDGNQPQHF.

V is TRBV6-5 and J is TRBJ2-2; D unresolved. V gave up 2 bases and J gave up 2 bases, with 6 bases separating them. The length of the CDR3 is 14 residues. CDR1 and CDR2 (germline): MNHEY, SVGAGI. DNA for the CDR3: TGTGCCAGCAGTTACCCTGATAACACCGGGGAGCTGTTTTTT. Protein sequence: CASSYPDNTGELFF.

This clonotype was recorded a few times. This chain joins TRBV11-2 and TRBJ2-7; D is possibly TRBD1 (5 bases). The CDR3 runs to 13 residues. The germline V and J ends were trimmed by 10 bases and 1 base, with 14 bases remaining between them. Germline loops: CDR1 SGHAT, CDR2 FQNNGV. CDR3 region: CATTASGSYEQYF. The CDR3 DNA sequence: TGTGCCACCACAGCCTCAGGGTCCTACGAGCAGTACTTC.